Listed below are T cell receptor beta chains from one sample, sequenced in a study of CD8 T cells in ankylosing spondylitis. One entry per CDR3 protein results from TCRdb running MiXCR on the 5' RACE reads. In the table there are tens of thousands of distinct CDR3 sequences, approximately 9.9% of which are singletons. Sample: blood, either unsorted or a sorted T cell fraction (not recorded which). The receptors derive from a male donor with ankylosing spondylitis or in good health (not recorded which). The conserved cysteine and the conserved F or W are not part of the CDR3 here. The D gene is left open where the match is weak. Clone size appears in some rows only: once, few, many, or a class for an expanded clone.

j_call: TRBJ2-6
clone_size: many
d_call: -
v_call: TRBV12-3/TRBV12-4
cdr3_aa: ASLSSGANVLT

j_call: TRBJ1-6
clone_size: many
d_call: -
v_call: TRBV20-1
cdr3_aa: SARDDRAHNSPLH

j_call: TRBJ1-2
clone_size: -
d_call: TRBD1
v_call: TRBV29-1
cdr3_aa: SVVWGTANNYGYT

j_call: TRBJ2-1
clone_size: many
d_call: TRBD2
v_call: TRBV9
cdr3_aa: ASSPLGAGGINEQF

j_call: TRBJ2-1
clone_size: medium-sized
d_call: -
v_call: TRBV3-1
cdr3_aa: ASSTPLGTVYNEQF

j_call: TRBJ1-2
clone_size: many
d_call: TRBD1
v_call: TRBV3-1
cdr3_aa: ASSQGQGVYGYT

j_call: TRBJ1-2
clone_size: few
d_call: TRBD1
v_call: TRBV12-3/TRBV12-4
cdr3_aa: ASRGTGDYGYT

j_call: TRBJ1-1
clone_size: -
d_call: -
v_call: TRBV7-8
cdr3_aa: ASSLALNTEAF

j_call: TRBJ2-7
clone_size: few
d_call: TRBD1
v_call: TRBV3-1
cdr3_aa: ASSHFRTGEYEQY

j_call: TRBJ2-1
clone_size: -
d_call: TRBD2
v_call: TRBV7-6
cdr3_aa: ASSLSLAGGLSSYNEQF

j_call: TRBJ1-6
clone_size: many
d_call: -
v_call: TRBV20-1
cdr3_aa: SGQETYNSPLH

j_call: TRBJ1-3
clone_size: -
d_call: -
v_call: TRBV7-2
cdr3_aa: ASSLNGSPGNTIY

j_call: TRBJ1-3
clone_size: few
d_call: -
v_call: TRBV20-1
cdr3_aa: SARTMQSSGNTIY

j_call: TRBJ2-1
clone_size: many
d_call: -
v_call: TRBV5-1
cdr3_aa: ASSPSFTAHNEQF

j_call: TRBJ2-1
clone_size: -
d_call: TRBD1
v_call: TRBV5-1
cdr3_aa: ASSLGTGYNEQF

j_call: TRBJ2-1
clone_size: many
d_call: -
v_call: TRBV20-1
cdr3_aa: SARDLPQGYEQF

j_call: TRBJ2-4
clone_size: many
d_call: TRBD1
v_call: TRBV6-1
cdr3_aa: ASRTAGTGQNIQY

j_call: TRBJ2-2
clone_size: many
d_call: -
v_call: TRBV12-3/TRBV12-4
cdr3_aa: ASSNPGELF

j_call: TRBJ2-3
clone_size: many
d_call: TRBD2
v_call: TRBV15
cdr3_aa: ATSRDGGGTDTQY

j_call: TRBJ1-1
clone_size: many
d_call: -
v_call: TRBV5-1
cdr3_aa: ASSRPEGRTEAF

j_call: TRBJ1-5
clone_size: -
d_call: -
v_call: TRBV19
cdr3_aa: ASSIGAGYSNQPQH

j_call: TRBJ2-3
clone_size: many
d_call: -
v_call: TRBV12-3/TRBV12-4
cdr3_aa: ASSSRGDTQY

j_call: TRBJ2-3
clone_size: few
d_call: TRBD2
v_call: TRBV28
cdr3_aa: ASSSGGGPSTDTQY

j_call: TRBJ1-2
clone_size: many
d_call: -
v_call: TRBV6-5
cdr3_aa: ASSYNRGGLGGYT

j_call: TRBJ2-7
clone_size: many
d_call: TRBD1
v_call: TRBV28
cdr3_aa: ASSRLPTQALGTGDVEQY

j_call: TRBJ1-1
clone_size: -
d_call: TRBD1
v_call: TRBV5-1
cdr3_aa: ASSWTGAVNTEAF

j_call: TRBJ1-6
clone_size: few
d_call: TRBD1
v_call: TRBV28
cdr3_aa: ASSPRGLNSPLH

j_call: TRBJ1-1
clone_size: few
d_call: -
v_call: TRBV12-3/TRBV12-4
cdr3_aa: ASSSQGRTEAF

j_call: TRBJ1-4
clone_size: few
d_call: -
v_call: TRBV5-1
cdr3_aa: ASSTRGATNEKLF

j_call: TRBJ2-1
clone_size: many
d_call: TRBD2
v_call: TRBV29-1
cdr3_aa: SATGLALWNEQF

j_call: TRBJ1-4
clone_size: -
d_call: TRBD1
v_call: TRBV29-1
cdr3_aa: SGSTGGDGEKLF

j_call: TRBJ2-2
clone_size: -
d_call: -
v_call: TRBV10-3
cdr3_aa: AISLEHTGELF

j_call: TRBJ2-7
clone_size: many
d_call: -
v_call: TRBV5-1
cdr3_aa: ASSLGLYEQY

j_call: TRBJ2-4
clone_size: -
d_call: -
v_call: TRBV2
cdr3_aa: ASSGLLLVAKNIQY

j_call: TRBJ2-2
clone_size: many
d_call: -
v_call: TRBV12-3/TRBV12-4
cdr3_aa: ASSLRGTGELF

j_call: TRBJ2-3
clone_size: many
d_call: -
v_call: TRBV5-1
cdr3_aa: ASSVTSLSTDTQY

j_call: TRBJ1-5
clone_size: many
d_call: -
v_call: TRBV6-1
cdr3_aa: ASSEESRQPQH

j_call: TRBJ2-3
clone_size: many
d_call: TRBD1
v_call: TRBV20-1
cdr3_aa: SAIRGPADTQY

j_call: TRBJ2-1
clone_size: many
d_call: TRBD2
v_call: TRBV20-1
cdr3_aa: SARDTQRGADEQF

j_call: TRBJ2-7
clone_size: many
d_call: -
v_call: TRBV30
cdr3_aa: AWSVSGRNGQY

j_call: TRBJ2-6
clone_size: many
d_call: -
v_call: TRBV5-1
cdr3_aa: ASSLEGVSGANVLT

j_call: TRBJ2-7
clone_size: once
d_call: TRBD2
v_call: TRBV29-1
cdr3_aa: SGGGDSYEQY

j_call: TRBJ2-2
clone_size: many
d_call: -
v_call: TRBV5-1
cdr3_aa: ASSLVQGTNTGELF

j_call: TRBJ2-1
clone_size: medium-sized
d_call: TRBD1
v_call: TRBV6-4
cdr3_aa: ASSDSRQGGYNEQF

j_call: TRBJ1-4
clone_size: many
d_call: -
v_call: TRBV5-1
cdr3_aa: ASSLETTNEKLF

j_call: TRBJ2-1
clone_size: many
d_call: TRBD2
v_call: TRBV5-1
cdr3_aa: ASSPSGQAYNEQF

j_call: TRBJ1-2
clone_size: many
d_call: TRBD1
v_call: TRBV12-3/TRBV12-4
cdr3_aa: ASSLARGQIV

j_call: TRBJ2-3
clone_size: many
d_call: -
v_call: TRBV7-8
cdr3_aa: ASSSLVDTQY

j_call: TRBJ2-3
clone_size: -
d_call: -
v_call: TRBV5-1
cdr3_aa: ASSLDPLSTDTQY

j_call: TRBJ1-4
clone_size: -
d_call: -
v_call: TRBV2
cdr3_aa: ASSAGLTSEKLF